This TCR beta chain was sequenced for a study of cytomegalovirus exposure and HLA in healthy donors. Study details: Roughly 180 million T cells yielded roughly 100 million unique TCR beta sequences, as an earlier analysis found. Study-wide points: Analyses of presence/absence relied on an assumption of roughly uniform sequencing depth across donors. One variant, a missense change in DCLRE1C, was linked in a later analysis to TCR beta V- and J-gene trimming. A previous analysis found most TCR beta V segments productive roughly 90% or roughly 30% of the time.

This clone was counted between two and nine times. Its antigen is undetermined. The CDR3 covers 16 residues. Unmatched junction bases numbered 12, after V lost 5 bases and J lost 5 bases. Germline V gene sequence: CDR1 SGHNT, CDR2 YENEEA. PCR involved 60 Vbeta and 13 Jbeta primers. Using immunoSEQ multiplex PCR, the repertoire was profiled, and TCRdb retains in-frame clones only, with some absent. The profile shows some 130,000 clones, about three quarters of them singletons. Material: PBMCs. The source of this sequence is a male donor in good health and CMV-seronegative. J is TRBJ2-5 and V is TRBV11-3, with TRBD2 matching over 9 bases. The CDR3 coding sequence is TGTGCCAGCAGCCGGGGGACTAGCCGAACCCCGGAGACCCAGTACTTC. The encoded protein is CASSRGTSRTPETQYF.